This entry lists 17 T cell receptor beta chains sequenced from one sample in a study of identical twins. MiXCR, applied by TCRdb to the 5' RACE reads, yields one record per CDR3 protein. This table has about 520,000 distinct CDR3 sequences, approximately 22% appearing once. These same data were also listed under a study on T cells expressing NK-cell markers.

Sequences were obtained from CD4+ T cells sorted from blood. These receptors were taken from a woman younger than 30 in good health.

In nucleotides, the CDR3 is TGTGCCAGCAGGGGACAGGGGGGGGAAAAACTGTTTTTT. This gives the protein CASRGQGGEKLFF. The V and J genes are TRBV7-2 and TRBJ1-4, with TRBD1 identical over 11 bases. The CDR3 totals 13 residues. The germline V gene has CDR1 SGHTA and CDR2 FQGNSA. Losses at the gene ends were 6 bases for V and 8 bases for J; bases not matched to a gene: 2.

The rearrangement joins TRBV20-1 to TRBJ2-1; D uncertain. V was shortened by 6 bases and J by 2 bases, with 17 bases between the two germline ends. This CDR3 spans 15 amino acids. Germline V gene data show CDR1 as DFQATT and CDR2 as SNEGSKA (reference sequence). As DNA, the CDR3 is TGCAGTGCCCTACTTCTAGGGAATGCCTACAATGAGCAGTTCTTC. It yields the protein CSALLLGNAYNEQFF.

The table lists this clonotype with a few counts. The CDR3 DNA reads as TGCAGTGCCTCTTCGGGAGTATACGAGCAGTACTTC. This sequence encodes CSASSGVYEQYF. This sequence joins TRBV20-1 and TRBJ2-7; possible D gene TRBD2, 6 bases. CDR1 is DFQATT, CDR2 SNEGSKA, per germline (reference sequence). Trimming stripped 6 bases from V and 4 bases from J, with 13 bases between. The CDR3 contains 12 residues.

The chain employs TRBV6-1 and TRBJ2-5; the D gene is possibly TRBD1 (6 bases). This CDR3 has 13 residues. Per germline, CDR1 MNHNS and CDR2 SASEGT. Deletions cut 6 bases from V and 8 bases from J, with 16 bases between. The CDR3 sequence: CASSSGVGKTQYF. The DNA for the CDR3 is TGTGCCAGCAGCTCAGGGGTCGGGAAAACCCAGTACTTC.

This clonotype was seen just once. This chain links TRBV20-1 with TRBJ2-3; 10 nucleotides line up with TRBD1. The CDR3 spans 19 residues. With V trimmed by 1 base and J by 0 bases, 13 bases remained unmatched. The germline gives CDR1 DFQATT, CDR2 SNEGSKA (reference sequence). CDR3 sequence reads: CSARVPPGTGASSTDTQYF. For the CDR3, the DNA is TGCAGTGCTAGAGTCCCCCCCGGGACAGGGGCCTCTAGCACAGATACGCAGTATTTT.

The genes are TRBV27 and TRBJ1-2; D unresolved. The CDR3 extends over 14 amino acids. Germline values: CDR1 MNHEY, CDR2 SMNVEV (reference sequence). Trimming took off 5 bases at V and 9 bases at J, with 19 bases between the two ends. CDR3 loop: CASSPRGRLRSYTF. The CDR3, as DNA: TGTGCCAGCAGTCCCCGAGGACGGCTAAGGAGCTACACCTTC.

This clonotype was counted many times. Relative to the germline gene, one junction end is altered; a read error may explain this. Here the CDR3 DNA reads TGCGCCAGCAGCCTAATGACAGGGGATTCGCCCCTCCACTTT. It encodes CASSLMTGDSPLHF. The genes are TRBV4-3 and TRBJ1-6; TRBD1 matches 8 bases. The CDR3 has 14 amino acids. CDR1 LGHNA and CDR2 YSLEER come from the germline V gene.

This clonotype appeared once. The CDR3 region is CASSYSRLAHGYTF. The CDR3 nucleotides read TGTGCCAGCAGTTACTCAAGGTTGGCCCATGGCTACACCTTC. The rearrangement joins TRBV6-5 to TRBJ1-2; no clear D. Germline CDR1 is MNHEY and CDR2 is SVGAGI. The V gene lost 0 bases and the J gene lost 6 bases, with 11 bases spanning the gap. CDR3 length: 14 amino acids.

This clonotype was counted between two and nine times. This chain connects TRBV5-5 to TRBJ2-3; possibly TRBD2 for D (6 bases). The CDR3 consists of 16 residues. Trimming removed 4 bases from V and 0 bases from J, with 15 bases in between. Germline values: CDR1 SGHKS, CDR2 YYEKEE (reference sequence). This CDR3 reads CASSQGTPLSTDTQYF. CDR3 bases: TGTGCCAGCAGCCAAGGGACTCCCCTGAGCACAGATACGCAGTATTTT. The whole variable domain, filled in from reference TRBV5-5 and TRBJ2-3, reads DAGVTQSPTHLIKTRGQQVTLRCSPISGHKSVSWYQQVLGQGPQFIFQYYEKEERGRGNFPDRFSARQFPNYSSELNVNALLLGDSALYLCASSQGTPLSTDTQYFGPGTRLTVL.

The chain carries TRBV20-1 and TRBJ2-7; 8 bases match TRBD1. From germline, CDR1 is DFQATT and CDR2 SNEGSKA (reference sequence). The V segment lost 4 bases and the J segment 4 bases; nucleotides outside the gene matches: 3. The CDR3 runs 12 residues. The CDR3 protein is CSATTGGYEQYF. Here the CDR3 DNA reads TGCAGTGCTACCACAGGGGGGTACGAGCAGTACTTC.

This clonotype came up many times. The J gene is TRBJ1-2, the V gene TRBV20-1; no clear D gene. The CDR3 extends over 15 amino acids. Trimming took 2 bases from V and 2 from J, leaving 15 bases between them. Germline V gene data show CDR1 as DFQATT and CDR2 as SNEGSKA (reference sequence). The CDR3 spells CSARPRGLLNYGYTF. CDR3 sequence (DNA): TGCAGTGCTAGACCGCGAGGGCTACTCAACTATGGCTACACCTTC.

The genes are TRBV7-9 and TRBJ2-7, with D tentatively TRBD2 (6 bases). CDR1 is SEHNR and CDR2 is FQNEAQ in the germline V gene (reference sequence). V lost 1 base to trimming and J lost 2 bases, with 15 bases between them. The CDR3 is 16 residues long. CDR3 protein: CASSLEVGGVAYEQYF. The CDR3 region has the DNA TGTGCCAGCAGCTTAGAGGTCGGAGGGGTCGCCTACGAGCAGTACTTC. Full variable domain (outside the CDR3, taken from reference TRBV7-9 and TRBJ2-7): DTGVSQNPRHKITKRGQNVTFRCDPISEHNRLYWYRQTLGQGPEFLTYFQNEAQLEKSRLLSDRFSAERPKGSFSTLEIQRTEQGDSAMYLCASSLEVGGVAYEQYFGPGTRLTVT.

The rearrangement joins TRBV20-1 to TRBJ2-3, with D possibly matching TRBD2 (6 bases). V was cut by 6 bases and J by 3 bases, with 10 bases left in between. The CDR3 runs 12 residues. Per germline, CDR1 DFQATT and CDR2 SNEGSKA (reference sequence). For the CDR3, the DNA is TGCAGTGCCATAGCGGAAACAGATACGCAGTATTTT. This translates into CSAIAETDTQYF.

The V and J genes are TRBV11-2 and TRBJ2-1, with 14 bases matching TRBD2. The CDR3 is made up of 18 amino acids. Germline CDR1 SGHAT, CDR2 FQNNGV. J gave up 4 bases and V 5 bases, and 10 bases lay outside the gene matches. CDR3 region: CASSQGTSGSSSYNEQFF. Written as DNA, the CDR3 is TGTGCCAGCAGCCAAGGGACTAGCGGGAGTAGTTCTTACAATGAGCAGTTCTTC.

This clonotype was found a few times. V usage is TRBV20-1 and J usage is TRBJ2-2; D uncertain. The ends were cut back, 6 bases at V and 6 bases at J, with 11 bases in the middle. The CDR3 spans 12 residues. CDR1 is DFQATT and CDR2 is SNEGSKA in the germline V gene (reference sequence). CDR3 in DNA: TGCAGTGCCAGCTTTTTGGCCGGGGAGCTGTTTTTT. Amino acid sequence: CSASFLAGELFF.

The chain couples TRBV3-1 to TRBJ2-2; 7 bases map to TRBD1. The CDR3 covers 17 residues. V shed 6 bases and J 5 bases; nucleotides not matched to a gene: 15. CDR1 and CDR2 from the germline V gene are LGHDT and YNNKEL (reference sequence). CDR3 region: CASRLRPGQTPTGELFF. The CDR3 nucleotides are TGTGCCAGCAGGTTACGGCCGGGACAGACTCCAACCGGGGAGCTGTTTTTT.

This clonotype was seen more than once but under ten times. The gene calls are TRBV7-9 and TRBJ1-2; unclear D gene. CDR1 is SEHNR, CDR2 FQNEAQ, per germline (reference sequence). This CDR3 is 14 amino acids long. V dropped 5 bases and J dropped 8 bases, with 18 bases sitting between them. CDR3 in DNA: TGTGCCAGCAGCGCACCAAGCGTAGAGGGCGGCTACACCTTC. This codes for CASSAPSVEGGYTF.